The rows below give T cell receptor beta chains drawn from one sample of a study of blood T cell repertoires in COVID-19. TCRdb's table, derived via immunoSEQ multiplex PCR, lists solely in-frame clones and lacks some. The data show 250,000 to 400,000 clones, with 87% seen just once and 1% held by the top ten. What was sequenced was peripheral blood. Source of these receptors: a man between 45 and 60 years old with active or convalescent COVID-19. The CDR3 runs from the conserved cysteine through the conserved F or W. The order of the fields is D gene, J gene, V gene, CDR3 protein. D genes are given only for firm matches.

TRBD1,TRBJ2-6,TRBV28,CASTVGQGKSGANVLTF
TRBD1,TRBJ1-4,TRBV6-2/TRBV6-3,CASSYSGTDAEKLFF
TRBD1,TRBJ2-1,TRBV28,CASSPYPTGQGINEQFF
TRBD2,TRBJ2-2,TRBV3-1/TRBV3-2,CASSSAGRGNTGELFF
TRBD1,TRBJ1-6,TRBV6-6,CASSYSTGGGSPLHF
NA,TRBJ2-7,TRBV29-1,CSVDGKGGYEQYF
NA,TRBJ1-5,TRBV6-5,CASSSSTAMSNQPQHF
NA,TRBJ2-2,TRBV2,CASRARGGLAWTGELFF
TRBD1,TRBJ1-6,TRBV19,CASSIAGTGDSPLHF
TRBD1,TRBJ2-3,TRBV2,CASSNPGQSTDTQYF
NA,TRBJ1-4,TRBV6-5,CASSYSQGGTEKLFF
TRBD1,TRBJ2-1,TRBV6-6,CASREPGTAYNEQFF
TRBD1,TRBJ1-4,TRBV18,CASSPGTGREKLFF
TRBD1,TRBJ2-1,TRBV28,CARFKDRGYNEQFF
NA,TRBJ2-1,TRBV5-5,CASSPLVAGAIYNEQFF
NA,TRBJ2-7,TRBV28,CASSLSAGSLLEQYF
TRBD1,TRBJ2-2,TRBV4-1,CASSQDRFRDRGTGELFF
TRBD2,TRBJ2-7,TRBV28,CASKTGGVGEQYF
TRBD1,TRBJ1-2,TRBV28,CASSLGTGGYGYTF
TRBD1,TRBJ2-1,TRBV5-1,CASSPTGDGSIEQFF
NA,TRBJ2-7,TRBV2,CASSEGEVPNF
TRBD1,TRBJ2-7,TRBV19,CASSMADRRAEQYF
TRBD1,TRBJ1-6,TRBV28,CASSFPRQGETSPLHF
NA,TRBJ1-5,TRBV21-1,CASPKNDRGPYSNQPQHF
TRBD2,TRBJ2-2,TRBV6-2/TRBV6-3,CASSYQGLATTGELFF
NA,TRBJ2-3,TRBV10-2,CASSPGSSTDTQYF
TRBD2,TRBJ2-5,TRBV29-1,CSVEVASGETQYF
TRBD1,TRBJ1-5,TRBV5-5,CASSPGQGKWSSQPQHF
NA,TRBJ1-5,TRBV2,CASSTQQGPQHF